Presented here are 3 T cell receptor beta chains from one specimen sequenced in a study of T-cell memory formation after mild COVID-19. In TCRdb, the 5' RACE reads were re-called with MiXCR into one record per CDR3 protein. The sample has roughly 580,000 distinct CDR3 sequences, roughly 18% seen once. The sequencing sample was made of PBMCs or a T cell subset sorted from them (not recorded which). These TCRs come from an adult woman who had mild COVID-19 (a few samples of this study predate the infection). Cell type and time point are not known.

The CDR3 sequence is CAWSSRQGAQWETQYF. CDR3 DNA sequence: TGTGCCTGGAGCTCCCGACAGGGGGCGCAGTGGGAGACCCAGTACTTC. The rearrangement uses TRBV30 and TRBJ2-5; 10 bases fit TRBD1. The germline V gene encodes CDR1 GTSNPN and CDR2 SVGIG (reference sequence). The V segment lost 3 bases and the J segment 5 bases; nucleotides outside the gene matches: 12. This CDR3 is built from 16 residues. Together with reference TRBV30 and TRBJ2-5, the CDR3 gives the full variable domain: SQTIHQWPATLVQPVGSPLSLECTVEGTSNPNLYWYRQAAGRGLQLLFYSVGIGQISSEVPQNLSASRPQDRQFILSSKKLLLSDSGFYLCAWSSRQGAQWETQYFGPGTRLLVL.

The V and J genes are TRBV4-1 and TRBJ1-5, with D perhaps matching TRBD1 (5 bases). This CDR3 has 16 amino acids. Germline V gene data show CDR1 as MGHRA and CDR2 as YSYEKL. Trimming removed 1 base from V and 5 bases from J, with 15 bases in between. In nucleotides, the CDR3 is TGCGCCAGCAGCCAAGCAGGGTGGGGTGTAGATCAGCCCCAGCATTTT. Amino acid sequence: CASSQAGWGVDQPQHF.

V and J are TRBV5-4 and TRBJ2-3; maybe TRBD2 (6 bases). V was pared by 1 base and J by 8 bases, with 17 bases between. The CDR3 is 15 residues long. Germline-derived CDR1 and CDR2 are SGHNT and YYREEE (reference sequence). This chain's CDR3 is CASSLRGTGVGTQYF. CDR3 sequence (DNA): TGTGCCAGCAGCTTGCGCGGGACTGGGGTGGGTACGCAGTATTTT.